Listed below are T cell receptor beta chains from one sample, sequenced in a study of shared clonotypes between healthy human individuals. Assay: immunoSEQ multiplex PCR; the TCRdb copy retains only in-frame clones and omits some. The sample contains approximately 2,000,000 clones, 80% to 95% of which appear only once. Sequencing was performed on naive CD4+ T cells from PBMCs. The receptors here all came from a man in his late teens or twenties in good health. Some clones in this sample may be carry-over from other donors' samples. Both conserved end residues are part of each CDR3. Each record gives: D gene, J gene, V gene, clone size, CDR3 length, CDR3 DNA, CDR3 protein. The D gene is left open where the match is weak. Size values are once, few and many counts, or a class for expanded clones, and some rows have none.

d_gene: TRBD2; j_gene: TRBJ2-1; v_gene: TRBV2; abundance: .; len: 15; CDR3nt: TGTGCCAGCAGTGAGCGTAGCGGGAGGTGGAATGAGCAGTTCTTC; CDR3aa: CASSERSGRWNEQFF
d_gene: .; j_gene: TRBJ1-3; v_gene: TRBV19; abundance: once; len: 16; CDR3nt: TGTGCCAGTAGTCTCGAAAGGTTCAGCTCTGGAAACACCATATATTTT; CDR3aa: CASSLERFSSGNTIYF
d_gene: .; j_gene: TRBJ2-5; v_gene: TRBV5-1; abundance: .; len: 14; CDR3nt: TGCGCCAGCACCCCGGGGCCGCCACAAGAGACCCAGTACTTC; CDR3aa: CASTPGPPQETQYF
d_gene: TRBD1; j_gene: TRBJ2-1; v_gene: TRBV19; abundance: .; len: 17; CDR3nt: TGTGCCAGTAGTATCACCTCTTGGGACAGGGCGTCCAATGAGCAGTTCTTC; CDR3aa: CASSITSWDRASNEQFF
d_gene: .; j_gene: TRBJ2-2; v_gene: TRBV5-1; abundance: .; len: 16; CDR3nt: TGCGCCAGCAGCCCCCGGGGCTCTGTGACGTTCGGGGAGCTGTTTTTT; CDR3aa: CASSPRGSVTFGELFF
d_gene: .; j_gene: TRBJ2-4; v_gene: TRBV5-1; abundance: .; len: 13; CDR3nt: TGCGCCAGCAGCTTGGGGACAGAAAACATTCAGTACTTC; CDR3aa: CASSLGTENIQYF
d_gene: TRBD1; j_gene: TRBJ1-4; v_gene: TRBV5-1; abundance: .; len: 18; CDR3nt: TGCGCCAGCAGCTTGGCGCCCGGACAGGGGGCGCCTTATGAAAAACTGTTTTTT; CDR3aa: CASSLAPGQGAPYEKLFF
d_gene: TRBD2; j_gene: TRBJ2-5; v_gene: TRBV11-2; abundance: .; len: 15; CDR3nt: TGTGCCAGTACGACTAGCGGGAACATACAAGAGACCCAGTACTTC; CDR3aa: CASTTSGNIQETQYF
d_gene: TRBD1; j_gene: TRBJ1-2; v_gene: TRBV28; abundance: .; len: 15; CDR3nt: TGTGCCAGCAGAAACCGGGACAGGGGGCCTTGGGGCTACACCTTC; CDR3aa: CASRNRDRGPWGYTF
d_gene: .; j_gene: TRBJ2-3; v_gene: TRBV15; abundance: .; len: 13; CDR3nt: TGTGCCACCAGCAGAGGACTGGCAGATACGCAGTATTTT; CDR3aa: CATSRGLADTQYF
d_gene: .; j_gene: TRBJ2-2; v_gene: TRBV7-3; abundance: .; len: 13; CDR3nt: TGTGCCAGCAGCTTAAGAGGTGACGGGGAGCTGTTTTTT; CDR3aa: CASSLRGDGELFF
d_gene: .; j_gene: TRBJ2-1; v_gene: TRBV9; abundance: .; len: 18; CDR3nt: TGTGCCAGCAGCGTAGACGTGGATTCCCGGCTTACACGTAATGAGCAGTTCTTC; CDR3aa: CASSVDVDSRLTRNEQFF
d_gene: .; j_gene: TRBJ1-5; v_gene: TRBV5-1; abundance: few; len: 15; CDR3nt: TGCGCCAGCAGCTTGGAGGGAGGCGGCAATCAGCCCCAGCATTTT; CDR3aa: CASSLEGGGNQPQHF
d_gene: .; j_gene: TRBJ2-7; v_gene: TRBV6-1; abundance: .; len: 15; CDR3nt: TGTGCCAGCAGTGAGGGAGCCACAACGACCTACGAGCAGTACTTC; CDR3aa: CASSEGATTTYEQYF
d_gene: .; j_gene: TRBJ2-7; v_gene: TRBV10-3; abundance: .; len: 14; CDR3nt: TGTGCCATCAGTAGAACAGGGACCACGTACGAGCAGTACTTC; CDR3aa: CAISRTGTTYEQYF
d_gene: .; j_gene: TRBJ1-2; v_gene: TRBV4-1; abundance: .; len: 15; CDR3nt: TGCGCCAGCAGCCACCAAGGGGCCGTCCGCTATGGCTACACCTTC; CDR3aa: CASSHQGAVRYGYTF
d_gene: .; j_gene: TRBJ1-4; v_gene: TRBV5-6; abundance: .; len: 16; CDR3nt: TGTGCCAGCAGCGGGTTGGTCCGGGGGCAGGGTGAAAAACTGTTTTTT; CDR3aa: CASSGLVRGQGEKLFF
d_gene: .; j_gene: TRBJ2-7; v_gene: TRBV5-6; abundance: .; len: 13; CDR3nt: TGTGCCAGCAGCTTGGTCGGAGTGGGGGAGCAGTACTTC; CDR3aa: CASSLVGVGEQYF
d_gene: TRBD1; j_gene: TRBJ1-5; v_gene: TRBV15; abundance: once; len: 16; CDR3nt: TGTGCCACCAGCAGTGGGGACAGGGCTGGCAATCAGCCCCAGCATTTT; CDR3aa: CATSSGDRAGNQPQHF
d_gene: .; j_gene: TRBJ1-1; v_gene: TRBV7-2; abundance: .; len: 16; CDR3nt: TGTGCCAGCAGCTTGCAACCCGGGGGCGGCGGGACTGAAGCTTTCTTT; CDR3aa: CASSLQPGGGGTEAFF
d_gene: .; j_gene: TRBJ1-5; v_gene: TRBV30; abundance: few; len: 13; CDR3nt: TGTGCCTGGAGTGGAGATAGCAATCAGCCCCAGCATTTT; CDR3aa: CAWSGDSNQPQHF
d_gene: TRBD2; j_gene: TRBJ2-2; v_gene: TRBV28; abundance: .; len: 18; CDR3nt: TGTGCCAGCAGTTCGCCCTTCGGGCGGGAGGGGAACACCGGGGAGCTGTTTTTT; CDR3aa: CASSSPFGREGNTGELFF
d_gene: TRBD1; j_gene: TRBJ1-2; v_gene: TRBV9; abundance: .; len: 15; CDR3nt: TGTGCCAGCAGCGTCTTCGACAGGGCCGGGGTCGGCTACACCTTC; CDR3aa: CASSVFDRAGVGYTF
d_gene: .; j_gene: TRBJ2-5; v_gene: TRBV6-5; abundance: .; len: 12; CDR3nt: TGTGCCAGCGGATCTGCCCCGGAGACCCAGTACTTC; CDR3aa: CASGSAPETQYF
d_gene: TRBD1; j_gene: TRBJ2-2; v_gene: TRBV4-3; abundance: .; len: 15; CDR3nt: TGCGCCAGCAGCCAAGGGACAGGGAGGACCGGGGAGCTGTTTTTT; CDR3aa: CASSQGTGRTGELFF
d_gene: .; j_gene: TRBJ2-3; v_gene: TRBV19; abundance: .; len: 13; CDR3nt: TGTGCCAGTAGTCCCTGGACCACAGATACGCAGTATTTT; CDR3aa: CASSPWTTDTQYF
d_gene: TRBD1; j_gene: TRBJ1-3; v_gene: TRBV9; abundance: once; len: 15; CDR3nt: TGTGCCAGCAGCGTCGGGACAGGGGTAGGAAACACCATATATTTT; CDR3aa: CASSVGTGVGNTIYF
d_gene: .; j_gene: TRBJ1-5; v_gene: TRBV6-6; abundance: .; len: 15; CDR3nt: TGTGCCAGCAGTTACTTCCAGGACAGCAATCAGCCCCAGCATTTT; CDR3aa: CASSYFQDSNQPQHF
d_gene: .; j_gene: TRBJ1-2; v_gene: TRBV11-2; abundance: .; len: 15; CDR3nt: TGTGCCAGCAGCCCTATGCAGCAAACTAACTATGGCTACACCTTC; CDR3aa: CASSPMQQTNYGYTF
d_gene: TRBD1; j_gene: TRBJ2-7; v_gene: TRBV19; abundance: .; len: 15; CDR3nt: TGTGCCAGTAGTGCGCCGGGGACAGAACACTACGAGCAGTACTTC; CDR3aa: CASSAPGTEHYEQYF
d_gene: .; j_gene: TRBJ1-1; v_gene: TRBV6-1; abundance: .; len: 12; CDR3nt: TGTGCCAGCAGTGAACGGGATACTGAAGCTTTCTTT; CDR3aa: CASSERDTEAFF
d_gene: .; j_gene: TRBJ1-2; v_gene: TRBV29-1; abundance: .; len: 13; CDR3nt: TGCAGCGGAAAATGGGGGGAGCACTATGGCTACACCTTC; CDR3aa: CSGKWGEHYGYTF
d_gene: TRBD1; j_gene: TRBJ2-4; v_gene: TRBV2; abundance: .; len: 17; CDR3nt: TGTGCCAGCAGTCGGCTGCTTTTGGGACAGTCCAAAAACATTCAGTACTTC; CDR3aa: CASSRLLLGQSKNIQYF
d_gene: .; j_gene: TRBJ2-7; v_gene: TRBV5-4; abundance: .; len: 13; CDR3nt: TGTGCCAGCTCCCTCCCGGGGGCCTACGAGCAGTACTTC; CDR3aa: CASSLPGAYEQYF
d_gene: .; j_gene: TRBJ2-3; v_gene: TRBV5-4; abundance: .; len: 15; CDR3nt: TGTGCCAGCAGCTTGGATGGCATATGGGCAGATACGCAGTATTTT; CDR3aa: CASSLDGIWADTQYF
d_gene: .; j_gene: TRBJ1-2; v_gene: TRBV5-1; abundance: .; len: 14; CDR3nt: TGCGCCAGCAGCCTACAGGGAGCTAACTATGGCTACACCTTC; CDR3aa: CASSLQGANYGYTF
d_gene: .; j_gene: TRBJ1-1; v_gene: TRBV18; abundance: .; len: 13; CDR3nt: TGTGCCAGCTCACCAAAACACGGGGAGGGCGCTTTCTTT; CDR3aa: CASSPKHGEGAFF
d_gene: .; j_gene: TRBJ2-2; v_gene: TRBV7-2; abundance: .; len: 16; CDR3nt: TGTGCCAGCAGCTTAGTGGGGTCTACCCGCACCGGGGAGCTGTTTTTT; CDR3aa: CASSLVGSTRTGELFF
d_gene: .; j_gene: TRBJ1-2; v_gene: TRBV25-1; abundance: .; len: 13; CDR3nt: TGTGCCAGCAGTGAGCCAGGCCTCTATGGCTACACCTTC; CDR3aa: CASSEPGLYGYTF
d_gene: .; j_gene: TRBJ1-2; v_gene: TRBV6-5; abundance: .; len: 15; CDR3nt: TGTGCCAGCAGCGTAAACAGGGCTAGGAACTATGGCTACACCTTC; CDR3aa: CASSVNRARNYGYTF
d_gene: .; j_gene: TRBJ2-3; v_gene: TRBV11-3; abundance: .; len: 14; CDR3nt: TGTGCCAGCAGCTTCGGCAGGGGCGCAGATACGCAGTATTTT; CDR3aa: CASSFGRGADTQYF
d_gene: .; j_gene: TRBJ2-1; v_gene: TRBV19; abundance: .; len: 14; CDR3nt: TGTGCCAGTAGTAAGCTAGTATTTCGAGAAGAGCAGTTCTTC; CDR3aa: CASSKLVFREEQFF
d_gene: TRBD2; j_gene: TRBJ2-3; v_gene: TRBV25-1; abundance: .; len: 17; CDR3nt: TGTGCCAGCAGTGCCTCATGGACTAGCGGGAGCCCAGATACGCAGTATTTT; CDR3aa: CASSASWTSGSPDTQYF
d_gene: .; j_gene: TRBJ2-7; v_gene: TRBV9; abundance: .; len: 14; CDR3nt: TGTGCCAGCAGCGTAGTGGATAACAGCTACGAGCAGTACTTC; CDR3aa: CASSVVDNSYEQYF
d_gene: .; j_gene: TRBJ2-1; v_gene: TRBV6-5; abundance: .; len: 15; CDR3nt: TGTGCCAGCAGGAGGACGGGTGTCTCCTACAATGAGCAGTTCTTC; CDR3aa: CASRRTGVSYNEQFF
d_gene: TRBD2; j_gene: TRBJ2-2; v_gene: TRBV19; abundance: once; len: 15; CDR3nt: TGTGCCAGTAGTATACAGCGGGAGGGGACCGGGGAGCTGTTTTTT; CDR3aa: CASSIQREGTGELFF
d_gene: .; j_gene: TRBJ2-5; v_gene: TRBV25-1; abundance: .; len: 13; CDR3nt: TGTGCCAGCAGTGAAAGGGTGGGAGAGACCCAGTACTTC; CDR3aa: CASSERVGETQYF
d_gene: .; j_gene: TRBJ2-1; v_gene: TRBV15; abundance: .; len: 14; CDR3nt: TGTGCCACCAGCAGAGATCGGGCCTACAATGAGCAGTTCTTC; CDR3aa: CATSRDRAYNEQFF
d_gene: TRBD2; j_gene: TRBJ2-2; v_gene: TRBV5-1; abundance: .; len: 15; CDR3nt: TGCGCCAGCAGCCCCCTGGCGGGAGGGTCCGGGGAGCTGTTTTTT; CDR3aa: CASSPLAGGSGELFF
d_gene: .; j_gene: TRBJ2-5; v_gene: TRBV7-8; abundance: .; len: 15; CDR3nt: TGTGCCAGCAGCTTAGCACAGGGAACAAGAGAGACCCAGTACTTC; CDR3aa: CASSLAQGTRETQYF
d_gene: .; j_gene: TRBJ2-7; v_gene: TRBV7-2; abundance: .; len: 12; CDR3nt: TGTGCCAGCAGCGCCCCGACGGGCGAGCAGTACTTC; CDR3aa: CASSAPTGEQYF
d_gene: TRBD1; j_gene: TRBJ1-2; v_gene: TRBV4-1; abundance: .; len: 16; CDR3nt: TGCGCCAGCAGCCCACCGGGGACAGGGGGCCTCTATGGCTACACCTTC; CDR3aa: CASSPPGTGGLYGYTF
d_gene: .; j_gene: TRBJ1-4; v_gene: TRBV5-1; abundance: .; len: 15; CDR3nt: TGCGCCAGCAGCTTGAGGGACAACCACAATGAAAAACTGTTTTTT; CDR3aa: CASSLRDNHNEKLFF